Below, 10 T cell receptor beta chains from the same sample are listed, as sequenced in a study of T cell clonotyping in hematopoietic cell transplantation. Libraries were prepared by immunoSEQ multiplex PCR; TCRdb keeps only in-frame clonotypes and omits some of them. The sample lists around 10,000 clones; roughly four fifths were seen once. Sequencing used PBMCs, obtained at the time of graft-versus-host disease after allogeneic stem cell transplant. These receptor sequences come from a male patient aged 60 to 75 who had an allogeneic stem cell transplant from an unrelated donor, so the T cells may come from the graft donor. Some clones in this sample may be carry-over from other donors' samples.

In its sample, this clone was seen a few times. This chain links TRBV4-1 with TRBJ1-4; TRBD1 matches 10 bases. Germline V gives CDR1 MGHRA, CDR2 YSYEKL. The CDR3 is 16 residues long. J was trimmed by 0 bases and V by 3 bases; bases with no gene match: 1. The chain's CDR3 is CASSHGQGATNEKLFF. For the CDR3, the DNA is TGCGCCAGCAGCCACGGACAGGGGGCAACTAATGAAAAACTGTTTTTT.

V usage is TRBV4-2 and J usage is TRBJ2-3; a weak D match, TRBD2 (6 bases). V was cut by 0 bases and J by 4 bases, with 17 bases left in between. The germline gives CDR1 LGHNA, CDR2 YNFKEQ. This CDR3 is built from 17 residues. The CDR3 nucleotides are TGTGCCAGCAGCCAAGAGGTGACGCGGGGCGGAGCAGATACGCAGTATTTT. It yields the protein CASSQEVTRGGADTQYF.

The chain links TRBV10-3 to TRBJ2-2; TRBD1 aligns across 8 bases. Germline V gene data show CDR1 as ENHRY and CDR2 as SYGVKD. V lost 2 bases, J lost 4 bases, and 3 bases stayed unmatched. This CDR3 region has 15 residues. The CDR3 DNA follows: TGTGCCATCAGTGAGCGCGGGACAGGCACCGGGGAGCTGTTTTTT. Its translation: CAISERGTGTGELFF.

The rearrangement joins TRBV27 to TRBJ1-2, with D perhaps TRBD1 (6 bases). Looked up from germline, CDR1 is MNHEY and CDR2 is SMNVEV (reference sequence). Between the trimmed V and J ends, which lost 7 bases and 4 bases, there was a span of 16 bases. CDR3 length: 14 amino acids. The CDR3 sequence: CASKGGDKLYGYTF. CDR3 nucleotides: TGTGCCAGCAAGGGGGGGGACAAGCTCTATGGCTACACCTTC.

As for this clone: The junction departs from the called germline gene at one end, perhaps through a read error. This chain uses TRBV2 with TRBJ1-1, with TRBD1 matching 7 bases. Germline V CDR1 and CDR2: SNHLY, FYNNEI. This CDR3 region has 14 residues. CDR3 loop: CASKGDSVNAEAFF. CDR3 DNA sequence: TGTGCCAGCAAGGGGGACAGCGTGAACGCTGAAGCTTTCTTT.

The rearrangement links TRBV29-1 to TRBJ1-3; D gene uncertain. Germline V CDR1 and CDR2: SQVTM, ANQGSEA. This CDR3 comprises 13 residues. Trimming cost V 4 bases and J 0 bases, with 7 bases left between them. This CDR3 is CSVVEYSGNTIYF. The CDR3 DNA is TGCAGCGTTGTGGAGTACTCTGGAAACACCATATATTTT.

V and J are TRBV5-1 and TRBJ2-5; perhaps TRBD2 as D (7 bases). Trimming pared 0 bases from V and 2 bases from J, leaving 20 bases between. The CDR3 length is 18 residues. Germline lookup yields CDR1 SGHRS and CDR2 YFSETQ. CDR3 coding DNA: TGCGCCAGCAGCTTGGCCGGGGGGCGCGGGCCAGGTCAAGAGACCCAGTACTTC. It encodes CASSLAGGRGPGQETQYF.

This clone has a single count. The chain combines TRBV27 with TRBJ2-7; maybe TRBD2 (6 bases). The CDR3 length is 14 residues. Trimming removed 5 bases at V and 2 bases at J, with 13 bases between. Germline CDR1 MNHEY, CDR2 SMNVEV (reference sequence). CDR3 amino acids: CASSPRGSTYEQYF. CDR3 bases: TGTGCCAGCAGTCCTCGGGGGTCCACCTACGAGCAGTACTTC.

The chain employs TRBV5-1 and TRBJ2-5; D ambiguous. V lost 0 bases and J lost 1, with 13 bases in between. There are 16 residues in the CDR3. The germline CDR1 and CDR2 sequences are SGHRS and YFSETQ. DNA for the CDR3: TGCGCCAGCAGCTTGGGATTGGGTATTGGCCAAGAGACCCAGTACTTC. Residues: CASSLGLGIGQETQYF. The whole variable domain, filled in from reference TRBV5-1 and TRBJ2-5, reads KAGVTQTPRYLIKTRGQQVTLSCSPISGHRSVSWYQQTPGQGLQFLFEYFSETQRNKGNFPGRFSGRQFSNSRSEMNVSTLELGDSALYLCASSLGLGIGQETQYFGPGTRLLVL.

The CDR3: CSVSGTGEAFF. In DNA, the CDR3 is TGCAGCGTTAGTGGTACCGGTGAAGCTTTCTTT. This chain joins TRBV29-1 and TRBJ1-1, with D uncertain. V lost 5 bases and J 7 bases, leaving 11 bases between the germline ends. CDR1 is SQVTM and CDR2 is ANQGSEA in the germline V gene. The CDR3 length is 11 residues.